These 22 T cell receptor beta chains were all obtained from the same sample, sequenced in a study of blood T cell repertoires in COVID-19. Data came from immunoSEQ multiplex PCR; TCRdb stores just in-frame clones and leaves some out. Of over 150,000 clones listed, over 80% are singletons. Sequences were obtained from peripheral blood. The source of these receptors is a woman in her seventies with COVID-19, enrolled during active disease.

This clone was seen a handful of times. The chain joins TRBV6-2 or TRBV6-3 to TRBJ1-1; unclear D gene. The CDR3 sequence is 14 residues long. Trimming shortened V by 4 bases and J by 1 base, and 10 bases separated the two germline ends. Looked up from germline, CDR1 is MNHEY and CDR2 is SVGEGT. The CDR3 is CASSSTYGNTEAFF. In nucleotides, the CDR3 is TGTGCCAGCAGTTCCACATATGGGAACACTGAAGCTTTCTTT.

The chain employs TRBV27 and TRBJ2-1; possibly TRBD1 for D (5 bases). The ends were cut back, 8 bases at V and 4 bases at J, with 6 bases in the middle. Germline CDR1 MNHEY, CDR2 SMNVEV (reference sequence). This CDR3 has 11 amino acids. As DNA, the CDR3 is TGTGCCAGCCACAGGTACAATGAGCAGTTCTTC. Translated: CASHRYNEQFF.

This chain links TRBV5-1 with TRBJ1-2, with D tentatively TRBD1 (6 bases). V gave up 5 bases and J gave up 2 bases, with 16 bases separating them. This CDR3 spans 15 amino acids. The germline V gene has CDR1 SGHRS and CDR2 YFSETQ. CDR3 DNA sequence: TGCGCCAGCAGTTTCACGCCCCAGGGGAACTATGGCTACACCTTC. Its protein is CASSFTPQGNYGYTF.

The gene calls are TRBV10-3 and TRBJ2-7; 8 bases map to TRBD1. The germline gives CDR1 ENHRY, CDR2 SYGVKD. V was clipped by 6 bases and J by 3 bases; unmatched bases: 4. The CDR3 has 13 residues. The DNA for the CDR3 is TGTGCCATCAGCCTCGACAGGGGCTACGAGCAGTACTTC. It translates to CAISLDRGYEQYF.

The chain links TRBV5-1 to TRBJ2-1, with 10 bases fitting TRBD2. CDR1 is SGHRS and CDR2 is YFSETQ in the germline V gene. The V gene end was trimmed by 2 bases and the J gene end by 5 bases; junction bases not matched to a gene: 7. The CDR3 loop spans 16 amino acids. DNA for the CDR3: TGCGCCAGCAGCTTCGGCCGGACTAGCGGAAACAATGAGCAGTTCTTC. This encodes CASSFGRTSGNNEQFF.

This chain links TRBV29-1 with TRBJ2-5; possibly TRBD2 for D (6 bases). Trimming cost V 3 bases and J 7 bases, with 12 bases left between them. The CDR3 covers 12 residues. Germline V CDR1 and CDR2: SQVTM, ANQGSEA. CDR3 in DNA: TGCAGCGTTGACCCCGGGAGCGGGACCCAGTACTTC. Protein sequence: CSVDPGSGTQYF.

The chain has TRBV28 and TRBJ2-7; 9 bases are a match to TRBD1. CDR1 MDHEN and CDR2 SYDVKM come from the germline V gene. The CDR3 covers 15 residues. J lost 7 bases, V lost 6 bases, and 13 bases had no gene match. Here the CDR3 reads CASSPTGTGTWEQYF. The DNA of the CDR3 is TGTGCCAGCAGCCCCACCGGGACAGGGACTTGGGAGCAGTACTTC. Full variable domain (remainder filled in from reference TRBV28 and TRBJ2-7): DVKVTQSSRYLVKRTGEKVFLECVQDMDHENMFWYRQDPGLGLRLIYFSYDVKMKEKGDIPEGYSVSREKKERFSLILESASTNQTSMYLCASSPTGTGTWEQYFGPGTRLTVT.

The chain joins TRBV7-2 to TRBJ2-1, with TRBD2 identical over 12 bases. This CDR3 spans 19 amino acids. Trimming took 1 base from V and 5 from J; bases not matched to a gene: 12. Per the germline V gene, CDR1 is SGHTA and CDR2 is FQGNSA. The CDR3 coding sequence is TGTGCCAGCAGCTTAGGGTCTAGCGGGAGGGCCCGAGGTAACAATGAGCAGTTCTTC. Translated: CASSLGSSGRARGNNEQFF.

The chain links TRBV6-5 to TRBJ1-5, with D uncertain. The CDR3 spans 10 residues. The V and J ends lost 7 bases and 8 bases respectively, with 6 bases between them. Per germline, CDR1 MNHEY and CDR2 SVGAGI. The CDR3 protein is CASNVEPQHF. The CDR3 bases are TGTGCCAGCAATGTCGAGCCCCAGCATTTT.

This clone was picked up one time. V usage is TRBV27 and J usage is TRBJ2-7; TRBD2 might be the D (6 bases). This CDR3 is 14 amino acids long. From germline, CDR1 is MNHEY and CDR2 SMNVEV (reference sequence). Trimming pared 2 bases from V and 5 bases from J, leaving 13 bases between. The CDR3 region has the DNA TGTGCCAGCAGTTTAGGGCGGGATTTCGACGAGCAGTACTTC. This encodes CASSLGRDFDEQYF.

The J gene is TRBJ1-2, the V gene TRBV19; 8 bases agree with TRBD1. Germline V lookup: CDR1 LNHDA, CDR2 SQIVND (reference sequence). Germline trimming cut 4 bases from V and 8 bases from J; bases unmatched to any gene: 6. The CDR3 length is 13 residues. CDR3 nucleotides: TGTGCCAGTAGTACCAGACAGGGGCTCGGCTACACCTTC. It yields the protein CASSTRQGLGYTF. The whole variable domain, remainder taken from reference TRBV19 and TRBJ1-2, is DGGITQSPKYLFRKEGQNVTLSCEQNLNHDAMYWYRQDPGQGLRLIYYSQIVNDFQKGDIAEGYSVSREKKESFPLTVTSAQKNPTAFYLCASSTRQGLGYTFGSGTRLTVV.

The chain is built from TRBV7-9 and TRBJ2-1; TRBD2 agrees at 11 bases. With V trimmed by 5 bases and J by 7 bases, 7 bases remained unmatched. The CDR3 is 15 amino acids. The germline V gene encodes CDR1 SEHNR and CDR2 FQNEAQ (reference sequence). CDR3 DNA: TGTGCCAGCAGCGCACGGACTAGCGGGCCTAATGAGCAGTTCTTC. Residues: CASSARTSGPNEQFF.

The chain links TRBV28 to TRBJ1-1; 8 bases line up with TRBD1. The germline V gene encodes CDR1 MDHEN and CDR2 SYDVKM. Losses at the gene ends were 6 bases for V and 11 bases for J; bases not matched to a gene: 8. The CDR3 contains 12 residues. The CDR3 loop is CASSRTGLMAFF. In DNA form, the CDR3 reads TGTGCCAGCAGCAGGACAGGGCTGATGGCTTTCTTT.

The rearrangement joins TRBV6-2 or TRBV6-3 to TRBJ1-6, with D maybe TRBD1 (5 bases). Germline V gives CDR1 MNHEY, CDR2 SVGEGT. V shed 4 bases and J shed 7 bases, with 11 bases lying between them. CDR3 length: 14 amino acids. CDR3: CASSWAGKNSPLHF. The CDR3 nucleotides read TGTGCCAGCAGTTGGGCAGGGAAGAATTCACCCCTCCACTTT.

The chain links TRBV5-5 to TRBJ2-3; 7 positions match TRBD2. The CDR3 loop spans 17 amino acids. Germline lookup yields CDR1 SGHKS and CDR2 YYEKEE (reference sequence). Trimming took 4 bases from V and 5 from J; bases not matched to a gene: 16. This CDR3 is CASSLSRTSSSVDTQYF. CDR3 nucleotide sequence: TGTGCCAGCAGCCTCTCCCGGACTAGTTCCAGTGTAGATACGCAGTATTTT.

The chain couples TRBV4-2 to TRBJ2-7, with D maybe TRBD1 (5 bases). Trimming stripped 1 base from V and 3 bases from J, with 13 bases between. Germline V gene data show CDR1 as LGHNA and CDR2 as YNFKEQ. The CDR3 runs 15 residues. The CDR3 loop is CASSQAHDSYYEQYF. The DNA of the CDR3 is TGTGCCAGCAGCCAAGCCCACGACAGTTACTACGAGCAGTACTTC.

The genes are TRBV6-5 and TRBJ2-1, with 7 bases that match TRBD2. This CDR3 is built from 15 residues. V was clipped by 5 bases and J by 5 bases; unmatched bases: 9. Germline V gene data show CDR1 as MNHEY and CDR2 as SVGAGI. In nucleotides, the CDR3 is TGTGCCAGCAGTAGGACTAGGATTTTGAACAATGAGCAGTTCTTC. Translated: CASSRTRILNNEQFF.

The chain is built from TRBV21-1 and TRBJ2-3; the table assigns TRBD1, which was not confirmed against the DNA. TRBV21-1 corresponds to a pseudogene. CDR3 size: 18 residues. CDR3 nucleotides: TGTGCCAGCAGCAACCGCCCCCGGGACAGGGGTATCACAGATACGCAGTATTTT. Translating gives CASSNRPRDRGITDTQYF.

The rearrangement joins TRBV7-9 to TRBJ1-4; D gene ambiguous. Trimming pared 5 bases from V and 13 bases from J, leaving 17 bases between. The CDR3 runs to 13 residues. Germline V gene lookup returns CDR1 SEHNR and CDR2 FQNEAQ (reference sequence). CDR3 in DNA: TGTGCCAGCAGCCCGGCGGGCAAATTCGGACTGTTTTTT. Translated: CASSPAGKFGLFF.

The chain carries TRBV7-9 and TRBJ1-1, with 8 bases aligning to TRBD1. This CDR3 region has 15 residues. V was clipped by 4 bases and J by 3 bases; unmatched bases: 7. Germline-derived CDR1 and CDR2 are SEHNR and FQNEAQ (reference sequence). The chain's CDR3 is CASSSPEQGDTEAFF. For the CDR3, the DNA is TGTGCCAGCAGCTCCCCGGAACAGGGGGACACTGAAGCTTTCTTT.

This rearrangement joins TRBV7-2 to TRBJ2-3, with 10 bases lining up with TRBD2. The CDR3 runs to 15 residues. V dropped 6 bases and J dropped 4; count of bases not matched to a gene: 7. Germline loops: CDR1 SGHTA, CDR2 FQGNSA. The CDR3 protein is CASSHSSGSPDTQYF. The CDR3 coding sequence is TGTGCCAGCAGTCATTCTAGCGGGAGTCCAGATACGCAGTATTTT.

This chain connects TRBV24-1 to TRBJ2-5; 8 bases agree with TRBD1. Germline V gene lookup returns CDR1 KGHDR and CDR2 SFDVKD. J gave up 5 bases and V 7 bases, and 8 bases lay outside the gene matches. The CDR3 is 14 residues long. CDR3 in DNA: TGTGCCACCAGCGGGGACAGGACAGGGGAGACCCAGTACTTC. It translates to CATSGDRTGETQYF.